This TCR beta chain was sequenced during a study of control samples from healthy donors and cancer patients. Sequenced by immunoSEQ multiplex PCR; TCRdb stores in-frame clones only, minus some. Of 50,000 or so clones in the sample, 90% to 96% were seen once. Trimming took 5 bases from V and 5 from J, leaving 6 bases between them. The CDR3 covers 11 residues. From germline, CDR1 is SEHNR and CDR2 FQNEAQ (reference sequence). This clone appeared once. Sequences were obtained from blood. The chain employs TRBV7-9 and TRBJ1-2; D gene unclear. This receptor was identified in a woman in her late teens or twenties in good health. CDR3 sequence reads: CASSSMYGYTF. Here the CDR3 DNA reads TGTGCCAGCAGCAGTATGTATGGCTACACCTTC.